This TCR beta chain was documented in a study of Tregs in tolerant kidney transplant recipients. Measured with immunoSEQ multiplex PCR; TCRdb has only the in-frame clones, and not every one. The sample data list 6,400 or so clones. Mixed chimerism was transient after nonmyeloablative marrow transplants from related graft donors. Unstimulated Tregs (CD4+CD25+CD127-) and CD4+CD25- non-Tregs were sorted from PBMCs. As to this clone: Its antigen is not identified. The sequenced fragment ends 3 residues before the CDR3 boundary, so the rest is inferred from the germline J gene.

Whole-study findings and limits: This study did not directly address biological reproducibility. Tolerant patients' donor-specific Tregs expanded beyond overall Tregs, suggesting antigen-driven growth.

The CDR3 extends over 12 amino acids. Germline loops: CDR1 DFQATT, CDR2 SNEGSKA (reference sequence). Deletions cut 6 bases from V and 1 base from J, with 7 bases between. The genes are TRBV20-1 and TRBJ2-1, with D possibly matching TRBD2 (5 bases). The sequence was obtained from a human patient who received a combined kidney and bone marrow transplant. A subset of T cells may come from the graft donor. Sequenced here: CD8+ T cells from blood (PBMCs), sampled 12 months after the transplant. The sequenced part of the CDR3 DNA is TGCAGTGCCCGGACTTCCTACAATGAG. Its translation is CSARTSYNE. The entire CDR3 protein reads CSARTSYNEQFF.